These 20 T cell receptor beta chains share one sample of origin, sequenced in a study of T cells in Graves' hyperthyroidism and ophthalmopathy (dated by TCRdb to between 2019 and 2020). The receptor library was made with multiplex PCR. The instrument was an Illumina HiSeq 2000. The TCR beta CDR3 regions were amplified from the RNA transcripts. For the first round of RT-PCR on the TCR CDR3, the HTBI primer set was used together with the Qiagen OneStep RT-PCR kit. TCRdb reran the public reads through fastp at Q25 and MiXCR, keeping productive beta chains. For every CDR3 protein sequence, its rows merge into one entry that carries the most common genes and DNA. This sample comprises 450,000 to 650,000 distinct CDR3 sequences, 12% to 15% of them detected only once. The ten largest account for 7% to 9% of the sample. What was sequenced was blood. The receptors shown here come from a woman younger than 35 with Graves' ophthalmopathy.

The V and J genes are TRBV6-1 and TRBJ1-6, with D tentatively TRBD1 (5 bases). The germline CDR1 and CDR2 sequences are MNHNS and SASEGT. With 6 bases removed from V and 7 bases from J, the gap between germline ends came to 16 bases. The CDR3 is 15 residues long. In DNA, the CDR3 is TGTGCCAGCAGGCTCGACCCGGGGGGGAATTCACCCCTCCACTTT. Translated: CASRLDPGGNSPLHF.

This clonotype was detected many times. The DNA of the CDR3 is TGTGCCAGCAGTTATGGGACTAGCGGGAGGTACGAGCAGTACTTC. This codes for CASSYGTSGRYEQYF. The J gene is TRBJ2-7, the V gene TRBV6-2 or TRBV6-3, with 15 bases matching TRBD2. The CDR3 contains 15 residues. From germline, CDR1 is MNHEY and CDR2 SVGEGT. The ends lost 3 bases at V and 4 bases at J; junction bases unmatched: 1.

The chain is built from TRBV20-1 and TRBJ2-7; TRBD2 matches 8 bases. The V segment lost 6 bases and the J segment 6 bases; nucleotides outside the gene matches: 10. Germline CDR1 DFQATT, CDR2 SNEGSKA (reference sequence). This CDR3 contains 13 residues. The CDR3 bases are TGCAGTGCCACCCGGGATAGCGGGACCGAGCAGTACTTC. This encodes CSATRDSGTEQYF.

This clonotype was seen at least ten times. The J gene is TRBJ1-2, the V gene TRBV3-1, with 8 bases fitting TRBD1. The germline gives CDR1 LGHDT, CDR2 YNNKEL (reference sequence). V trimming: 4 bases; J trimming: 4 bases; junction bases outside the gene matches: 5. This CDR3 contains 14 residues. This CDR3 is CASSPGQGPYGYTF. DNA of the CDR3: TGTGCCAGCAGCCCTGGACAGGGCCCCTATGGCTACACCTTC.

This clonotype was seen repeatedly, ten times or more. The V call is TRBV28, the J call TRBJ2-7; D tentatively fits TRBD1 or TRBD2 (7 bases each). Germline V CDR1 and CDR2: MDHEN, SYDVKM. This CDR3 is built from 16 residues. Deletions cut 3 bases from V and 3 bases from J, with 18 bases between. CDR3 protein: CASSFIRGGAVYEQYF. CDR3 coding DNA: TGTGCCAGCAGTTTCATCAGGGGGGGCGCCGTCTACGAGCAGTACTTC. The full variable domain, completed using reference TRBV28 and TRBJ2-7, is DVKVTQSSRYLVKRTGEKVFLECVQDMDHENMFWYRQDPGLGLRLIYFSYDVKMKEKGDIPEGYSVSREKKERFSLILESASTNQTSMYLCASSFIRGGAVYEQYFGPGTRLTVT.

This clonotype was detected many times. The V gene is TRBV6-1, the J gene TRBJ1-1; TRBD1 aligns across 9 bases. Looked up from germline, CDR1 is MNHNS and CDR2 is SASEGT. This CDR3 region has 14 residues. V was clipped by 6 bases and J by 1 base; unmatched bases: 3. Here the CDR3 reads CASSRTGENTEAFF. In nucleotides, the CDR3 is TGTGCCAGCAGCAGGACAGGGGAGAACACTGAAGCTTTCTTT.

This clonotype was detected ten times or more. The V and J genes are TRBV5-8 and TRBJ2-7, with D unresolved. There are 14 residues in the CDR3. V shed 3 bases and J shed 0 bases, with 10 bases lying between them. Germline-derived CDR1 and CDR2 are SGHTS and YDEGEE. The CDR3 bases are TGTGCCAGCAGCTGGAGCCAAAGCTCCTACGAGCAGTACTTC. Translation gives CASSWSQSSYEQYF. The full variable domain, in which reference TRBV5-8 and TRBJ2-7 provide the parts outside the CDR3, is EAGVTQSPTHLIKTRGQQATLRCSPISGHTSVYWYQQALGLGLQFLLWYDEGEERNRGNFPPRFSGRQFPNYSSELNVNALELEDSALYLCASSWSQSSYEQYFGPGTRLTVT.

The table lists this clonotype with many counts. This sequence joins TRBV20-1 and TRBJ2-3; weak D call: TRBD1 (5 bases). CDR3 length: 16 residues. Per the germline V gene, CDR1 is DFQATT and CDR2 is SNEGSKA (reference sequence). Deletions cut 3 bases from V and 3 bases from J, with 19 bases between. In DNA form, the CDR3 reads TGCAGTGCTAGGGGGCGGTTAGGGATGCGTACAGATACGCAGTATTTT. Its translation is CSARGRLGMRTDTQYF.

This clonotype was seen just once. The V and J genes are TRBV6-5 and TRBJ2-7; TRBD2 aligns across 9 bases. Germline V CDR1 and CDR2: MNHEY, SVGAGI. J gave up 7 bases and V 3 bases, and 7 bases lay outside the gene matches. CDR3 length equals 14 residues. CDR3: CASSYGSGRDEQYF. The CDR3, as DNA: TGTGCCAGCAGTTATGGTAGCGGGAGAGATGAGCAGTACTTC.

This clonotype was observed at least ten times. The chain combines TRBV20-1 with TRBJ2-3; perhaps TRBD1 as D (5 bases). CDR1 is DFQATT, CDR2 SNEGSKA, per germline (reference sequence). CDR3 length: 14 amino acids. The V end was cut by 0 bases, the J end by 6 bases, with 13 bases between. CDR3 in amino acids: CSARDLSSGDTQYF. In nucleotides, the CDR3 is TGCAGTGCTAGAGATTTATCTTCAGGGGATACGCAGTATTTT.

The sample holds a few counts of this clonotype. The V call is TRBV27, the J call TRBJ2-7; tentative D call: TRBD1 (5 bases). The germline V gene encodes CDR1 MNHEY and CDR2 SMNVEV (reference sequence). The CDR3 spans 11 residues. Trimming cost V 9 bases and J 6 bases, with 12 bases left between them. The CDR3 DNA reads TGTGCCAGTCTCAGGGAACTCGAGCAGTACTTC. It yields the protein CASLRELEQYF.

This clonotype has ten or more counts. The chain has TRBV27 and TRBJ1-1; D might be TRBD1 (6 bases). CDR1 is MNHEY and CDR2 is SMNVEV in the germline V gene (reference sequence). With 3 bases removed from V and 8 bases from J, the gap between germline ends came to 13 bases. There are 13 residues in the CDR3. In DNA, the CDR3 is TGTGCCAGCAGTTTTGGGGGGGCAGGAGAAGCTTTCTTT. Protein sequence: CASSFGGAGEAFF.

In its sample, this clonotype was seen a few times. The genes are TRBV28 and TRBJ2-4; 10 nucleotides align to TRBD2. The germline V gene has CDR1 MDHEN and CDR2 SYDVKM. The J segment lost 15 bases and the V segment lost 2 bases, leaving 10 bases of the junction unmatched. The length of the CDR3 is 14 residues. DNA for the CDR3: TGTGCCAGCAGTTTAAGGTCTAGCGGGAGAAATCCGTACTTC. It is translated as CASSLRSSGRNPYF.

Many counts were recorded for this clonotype. V gene TRBV6-2 or TRBV6-3 combines with J gene TRBJ2-1, with a tentative D call TRBD1 (7 bases). The germline V gene encodes CDR1 MNHEY and CDR2 SVGEGT. The CDR3 spans 15 residues. V was pared by 2 bases and J by 5 bases, with 13 bases between. CDR3 protein: CASSYGRGEHNEQFF. The CDR3 nucleotides are TGTGCCAGCAGTTACGGCAGGGGGGAACACAATGAGCAGTTCTTC.

The chain combines TRBV2 with TRBJ2-5; 9 bases match TRBD2. The trim removed 2 bases at V and 3 bases at J, leaving 10 bases unmatched. From germline, CDR1 is SNHLY and CDR2 FYNNEI. The CDR3 consists of 17 residues. DNA for the CDR3: TGTGCCAGCAGTGAAACAAGGGCGGGACTAGCTAAAGAGACCCAGTACTTC. Its protein product is CASSETRAGLAKETQYF. The variable domain in full, completed from reference TRBV2 and TRBJ2-5, reads EPEVTQTPSHQVTQMGQEVILRCVPISNHLYFYWYRQILGQKVEFLVSFYNNEISEKSEIFDDQFSVERPDGSNFTLKIRSTKLEDSAMYFCASSETRAGLAKETQYFGPGTRLLVL.

The V and J genes are TRBV7-3 and TRBJ2-2; D is possibly TRBD2 (5 bases). The CDR3 runs 14 residues. The V and J ends lost 6 bases and 8 bases respectively, with 16 bases between them. Germline V gives CDR1 SGHTA, CDR2 FQGTGA. The CDR3 region is CASRIGRSGGELFF. CDR3 bases: TGTGCCAGCAGAATAGGGCGCTCGGGAGGGGAGCTGTTTTTT.

This clonotype was observed many times. The chain couples TRBV7-2 to TRBJ2-1; D is possibly TRBD1 or TRBD2 (6 bases each). Germline V gene sequence: CDR1 SGHTA, CDR2 FQGNSA. The CDR3 runs 16 residues. V dropped 5 bases and J dropped 12 bases, with 26 bases sitting between them. CDR3 protein: CASSPYRDLALGGQFF. DNA of the CDR3: TGTGCCAGCAGCCCGTACAGGGACTTGGCCTTAGGGGGGCAGTTCTTC.

This clonotype was recorded many times. The V gene is TRBV28, the J gene TRBJ1-5, with 7 nucleotides matching TRBD1. The germline CDR1 and CDR2 sequences are MDHEN and SYDVKM. V lost 6 bases to trimming and J lost 5 bases; unmatched junction nucleotides: 4. The CDR3 contains 13 residues. CDR3 region: CASRYDRDQPQHF. CDR3 sequence (DNA): TGTGCCAGCAGATACGACAGGGATCAGCCCCAGCATTTT.

This clonotype was observed many times. The rearrangement joins TRBV28 to TRBJ2-7; D might be TRBD2 (6 bases). The CDR3 loop spans 15 amino acids. V lost 7 bases to trimming and J lost 0 bases, with 16 bases between them. Germline lookup yields CDR1 MDHEN and CDR2 SYDVKM. CDR3 in DNA: TGTGCCAGCACCCCGGGACTTTCTAGCTCCTACGAGCAGTACTTC. Translating gives CASTPGLSSSYEQYF.

This clonotype has ten or more counts. In DNA, the CDR3 is TGTGCCAGCAGCTTAGTGGTTGGGGTCCTCTACAATGAGCAGTTCTTC. It is translated as CASSLVVGVLYNEQFF. J is TRBJ2-1 and V is TRBV7-9; D ambiguous. Trimming took off 1 base at V and 3 bases at J, with 13 bases between the two ends. The germline V gene encodes CDR1 SEHNR and CDR2 FQNEAQ (reference sequence). The CDR3 covers 16 residues.